This TCR beta chain is from a study of T cells in localized non-small cell lung cancer. The CDR3 is made up of 17 amino acids. Germline trimming cut 1 base from V and 3 bases from J; bases unmatched to any gene: 9. Germline V gives CDR1 SEHNR, CDR2 FQNEAQ (reference sequence). Profiling relied on immunoSEQ multiplex PCR, and the TCRdb table lists in-frame clones only, not all of them. The sample records over 65,000 clones, approximately 88% being singletons. The clonotype originates from a female donor at least 60 years old with stage I lung adenocarcinoma. The rearrangement uses TRBV7-9 and TRBJ1-1; 9 bases agree with TRBD1. The sequences come from peripheral blood, collected before any cancer treatment. The chain's CDR3 is CASSLGKGRDRDTEAFF. The CDR3 DNA follows: TGTGCCAGCAGCTTAGGAAAGGGGCGGGACAGGGACACTGAAGCTTTCTTT.